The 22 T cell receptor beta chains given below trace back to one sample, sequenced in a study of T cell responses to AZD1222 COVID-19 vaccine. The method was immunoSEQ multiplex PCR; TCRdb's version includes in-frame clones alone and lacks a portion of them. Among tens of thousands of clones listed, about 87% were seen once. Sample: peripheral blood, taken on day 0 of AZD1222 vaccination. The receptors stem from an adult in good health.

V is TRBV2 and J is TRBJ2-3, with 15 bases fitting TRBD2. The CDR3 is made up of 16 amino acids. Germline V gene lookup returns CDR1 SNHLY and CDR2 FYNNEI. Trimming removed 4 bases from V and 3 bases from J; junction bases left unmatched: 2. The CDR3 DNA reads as TGTGCCAGCAGTGTGGGACTAGCGGGGGGAACAGATACGCAGTATTTT. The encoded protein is CASSVGLAGGTDTQYF.

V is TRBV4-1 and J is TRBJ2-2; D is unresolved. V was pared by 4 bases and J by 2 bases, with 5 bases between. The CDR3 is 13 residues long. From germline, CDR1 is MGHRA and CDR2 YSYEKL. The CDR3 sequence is CASSRTNTGELFF. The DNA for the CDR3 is TGCGCCAGCAGCCGCACCAACACCGGGGAGCTGTTTTTT.

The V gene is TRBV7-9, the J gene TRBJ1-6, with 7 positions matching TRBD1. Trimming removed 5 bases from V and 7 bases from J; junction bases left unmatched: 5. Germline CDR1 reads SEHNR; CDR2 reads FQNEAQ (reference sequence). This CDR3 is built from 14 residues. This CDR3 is CASSRTGPNSPLHF. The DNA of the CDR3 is TGTGCCAGCAGCCGGACAGGCCCAAATTCACCCCTCCACTTT.

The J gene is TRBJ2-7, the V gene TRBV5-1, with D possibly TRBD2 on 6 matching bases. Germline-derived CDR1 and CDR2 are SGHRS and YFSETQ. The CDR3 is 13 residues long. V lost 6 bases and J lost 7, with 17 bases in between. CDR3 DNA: TGCGCCAGCACCCCCAGGGACTCGAGGGAGCAGTACTTC. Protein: CASTPRDSREQYF.

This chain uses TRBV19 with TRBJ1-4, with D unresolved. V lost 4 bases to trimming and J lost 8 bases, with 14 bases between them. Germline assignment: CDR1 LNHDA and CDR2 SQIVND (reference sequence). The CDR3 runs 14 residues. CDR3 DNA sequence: TGTGCCAGTAGTACCGGACGGGTTGGCGAAAAACTGTTTTTT. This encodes CASSTGRVGEKLFF.

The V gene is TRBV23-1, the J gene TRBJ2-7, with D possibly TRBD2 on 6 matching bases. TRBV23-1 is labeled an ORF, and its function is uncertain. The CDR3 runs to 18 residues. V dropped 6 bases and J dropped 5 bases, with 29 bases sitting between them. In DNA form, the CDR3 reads TGCGCCAGCAGACACCGGGTTTTTCTAAAGGAGGGTATCCACGAGCAGTACTTC. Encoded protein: CASRHRVFLKEGIHEQYF.

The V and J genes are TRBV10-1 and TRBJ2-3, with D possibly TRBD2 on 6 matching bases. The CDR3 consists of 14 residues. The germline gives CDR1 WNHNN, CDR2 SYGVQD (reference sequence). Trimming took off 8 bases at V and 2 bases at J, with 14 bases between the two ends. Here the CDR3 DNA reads TGCGCCAGCGGAGCGGGTTCCCCCACAGATACGCAGTATTTT. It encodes CASGAGSPTDTQYF.

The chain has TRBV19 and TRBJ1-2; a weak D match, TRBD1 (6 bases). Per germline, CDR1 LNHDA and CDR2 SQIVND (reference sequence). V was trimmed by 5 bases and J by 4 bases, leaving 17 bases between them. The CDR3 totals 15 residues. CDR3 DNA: TGTGCCAGTAGTGCAGGACAGACAATCCGCTATGGCTACACCTTC. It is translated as CASSAGQTIRYGYTF.

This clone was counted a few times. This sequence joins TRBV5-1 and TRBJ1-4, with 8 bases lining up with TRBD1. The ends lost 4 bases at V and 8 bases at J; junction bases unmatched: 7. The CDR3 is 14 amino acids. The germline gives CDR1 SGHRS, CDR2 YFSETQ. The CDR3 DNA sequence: TGCGCCAGCAGCCTAACAGGGGGAGGCGAAAAACTGTTTTTT. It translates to CASSLTGGGEKLFF.

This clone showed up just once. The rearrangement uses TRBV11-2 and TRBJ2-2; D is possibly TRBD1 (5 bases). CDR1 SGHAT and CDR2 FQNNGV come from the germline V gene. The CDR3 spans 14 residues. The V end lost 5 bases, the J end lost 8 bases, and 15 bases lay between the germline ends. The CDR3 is CASSARTPGGELFF. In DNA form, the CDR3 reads TGTGCCAGCAGCGCTAGGACGCCAGGGGGGGAGCTGTTTTTT.

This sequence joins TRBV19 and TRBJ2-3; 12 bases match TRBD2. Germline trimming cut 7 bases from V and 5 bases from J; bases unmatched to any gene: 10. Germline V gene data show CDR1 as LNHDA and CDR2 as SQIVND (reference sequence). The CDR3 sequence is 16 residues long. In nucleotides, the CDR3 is TGTGCCAGTAATCGGCTAGCGGGGGGGCCGGGAGATACGCAGTATTTT. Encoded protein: CASNRLAGGPGDTQYF.

CDR3 bases: TGTGCCAGCTCACCGGGACAGGGTCGCACAGATACGCAGTATTTT. Translated: CASSPGQGRTDTQYF. The chain joins TRBV18 to TRBJ2-3, with 9 bases fitting TRBD1. The CDR3 is 15 amino acids. V lost 3 bases and J lost 1; bases outside the gene matches: 2. Germline loops: CDR1 KGHSH, CDR2 LQKENI.

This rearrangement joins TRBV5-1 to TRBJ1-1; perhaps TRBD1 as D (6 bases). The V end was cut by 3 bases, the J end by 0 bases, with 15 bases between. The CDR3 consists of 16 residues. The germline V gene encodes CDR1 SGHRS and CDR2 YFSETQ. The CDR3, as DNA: TGCGCCAGCAGCTCCAGGGGAGGGCAGATGAACACTGAAGCTTTCTTT. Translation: CASSSRGGQMNTEAFF.

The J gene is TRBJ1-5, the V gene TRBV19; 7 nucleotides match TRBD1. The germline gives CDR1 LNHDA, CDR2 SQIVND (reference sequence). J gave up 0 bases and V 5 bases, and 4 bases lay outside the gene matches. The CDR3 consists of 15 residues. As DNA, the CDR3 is TGTGCCAGTAGTCCTACAGGGGATAGCAATCAGCCCCAGCATTTT. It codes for CASSPTGDSNQPQHF.

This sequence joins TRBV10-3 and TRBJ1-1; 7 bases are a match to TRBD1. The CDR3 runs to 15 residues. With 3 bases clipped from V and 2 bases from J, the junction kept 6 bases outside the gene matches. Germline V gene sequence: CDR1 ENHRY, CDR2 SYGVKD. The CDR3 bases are TGTGCCATCAGTGACCCGGGACAGATAAACACTGAAGCTTTCTTT. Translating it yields CAISDPGQINTEAFF.

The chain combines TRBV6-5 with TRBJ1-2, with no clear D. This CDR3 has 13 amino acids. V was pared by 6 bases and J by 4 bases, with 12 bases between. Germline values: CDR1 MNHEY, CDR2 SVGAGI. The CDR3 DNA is TGTGCCAGCAGGGCCAGTACGCTCTATGGCTACACCTTC. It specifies CASRASTLYGYTF.

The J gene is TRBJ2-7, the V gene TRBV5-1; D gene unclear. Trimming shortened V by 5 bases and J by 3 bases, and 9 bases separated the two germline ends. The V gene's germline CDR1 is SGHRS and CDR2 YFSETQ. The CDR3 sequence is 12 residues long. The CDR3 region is CASRRTNYEQYF. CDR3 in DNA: TGCGCCAGCAGGCGAACCAACTACGAGCAGTACTTC.

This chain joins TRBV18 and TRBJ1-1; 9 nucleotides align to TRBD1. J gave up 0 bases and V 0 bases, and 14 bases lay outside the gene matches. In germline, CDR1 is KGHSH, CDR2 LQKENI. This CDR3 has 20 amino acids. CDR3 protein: CASSPPRGYRGLGLNTEAFF. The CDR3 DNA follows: TGTGCCAGCTCACCACCGAGGGGGTACAGGGGGCTGGGGCTGAACACTGAAGCTTTCTTT.

CDR3 in amino acids: CASSQATGKRTEAFF. CDR3 nucleotide sequence: TGCGCCAGCAGCCAAGCGACAGGGAAAAGAACTGAAGCTTTCTTT. The chain has TRBV4-1 and TRBJ1-1; 7 positions agree with TRBD1. The CDR3 has 15 residues. From germline, CDR1 is MGHRA and CDR2 YSYEKL. J gave up 5 bases and V 1 base, and 7 bases lay outside the gene matches.

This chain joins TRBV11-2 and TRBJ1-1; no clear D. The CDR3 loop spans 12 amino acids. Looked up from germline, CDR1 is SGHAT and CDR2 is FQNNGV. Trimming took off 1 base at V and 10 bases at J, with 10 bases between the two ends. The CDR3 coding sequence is TGTGCCAGCAGCTTAGTGGGGAGAGGAGCTTTCTTT. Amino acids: CASSLVGRGAFF.

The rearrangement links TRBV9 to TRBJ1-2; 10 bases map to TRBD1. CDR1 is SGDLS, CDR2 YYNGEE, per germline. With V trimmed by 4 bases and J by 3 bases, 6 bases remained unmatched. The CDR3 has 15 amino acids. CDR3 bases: TGTGCCAGCAGCCGCACCGGGACAGGGGACTATGGCTACACCTTC. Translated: CASSRTGTGDYGYTF.

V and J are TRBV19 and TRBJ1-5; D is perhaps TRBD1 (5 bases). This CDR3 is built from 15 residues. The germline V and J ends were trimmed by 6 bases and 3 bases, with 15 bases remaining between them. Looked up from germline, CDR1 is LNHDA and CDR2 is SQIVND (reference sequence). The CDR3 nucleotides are TGTGCCAGTAGCGATCAGGGTTCGAACAATCAGCCCCAGCATTTT. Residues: CASSDQGSNNQPQHF.